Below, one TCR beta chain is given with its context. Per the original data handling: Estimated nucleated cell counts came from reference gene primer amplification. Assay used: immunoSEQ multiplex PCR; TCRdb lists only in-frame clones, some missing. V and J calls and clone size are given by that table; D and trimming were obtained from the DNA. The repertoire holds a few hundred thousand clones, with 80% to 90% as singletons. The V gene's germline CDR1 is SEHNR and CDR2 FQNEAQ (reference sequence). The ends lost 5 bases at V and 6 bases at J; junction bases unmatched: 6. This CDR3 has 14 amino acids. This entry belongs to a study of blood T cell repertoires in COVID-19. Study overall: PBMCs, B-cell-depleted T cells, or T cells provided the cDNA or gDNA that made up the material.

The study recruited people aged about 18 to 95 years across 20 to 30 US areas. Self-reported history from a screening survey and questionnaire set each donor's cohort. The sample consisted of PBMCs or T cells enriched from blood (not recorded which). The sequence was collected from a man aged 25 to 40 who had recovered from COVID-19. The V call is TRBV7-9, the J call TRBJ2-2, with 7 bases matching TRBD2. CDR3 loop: CASSPSGGPGELFF. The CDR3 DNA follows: TGTGCCAGCAGCCCTTCGGGGGGACCCGGGGAGCTGTTTTTT.